This T cell receptor (beta chain) came from a study of neurological immune-mediated disorders. This clonotype was seen at least ten times. Time point: technical triplicate 1. The sorted libraries took fewer than 1.2 million CD4+ or CD8+ T cells. From the 5' RACE reads, TCRdb called clonotypes with MiXCR, one entry per CDR3 protein. The sample lists 20,000 to 30,000 distinct CDR3 sequences; approximately 13% were seen once. This CDR3 contains 14 residues. Trimming took 5 bases from V and 3 from J, leaving 10 bases between them. From germline, CDR1 is SGHVS and CDR2 FQNEAQ. Sequences were obtained from CD4+ T cells from blood. The receptor was isolated from a female donor with HTLV-1-associated myelopathy (HAM/TSP). The chain is built from TRBV7-8 and TRBJ2-2; D may be TRBD1 (6 bases). CDR3: CASSVDRYTGELFF. In DNA, the CDR3 is TGTGCCAGCAGCGTCGACAGGTACACCGGGGAGCTGTTTTTT.